This T cell receptor beta chain was documented in a study of cytomegalovirus exposure and HLA in healthy donors. Study-level results: Only CMV serostatus was available as immune exposure information. On later analysis, the bulk of CMV-associated TCR beta chains appeared to be HLA-restricted. Most TCR sequences were uncommon, yet certain public TCRs appeared in many donors.

This clone showed up just a few times. Its specificity is unknown. With 3 bases clipped from V and 8 bases from J, the junction kept 13 bases outside the gene matches. Germline values: CDR1 MDHEN, CDR2 SYDVKM. This CDR3 has 17 residues. The PCR was carried out with 60 Vbeta primers and 13 Jbeta primers. The method was immunoSEQ multiplex PCR; TCRdb's version includes in-frame clones alone and lacks a portion of them. The profile shows roughly 220,000 clones, roughly 84% of them singletons. Sequencing was carried out using PBMCs. The gene calls are TRBV28 and TRBJ2-3, with 11 bases matching TRBD2. The clonotype was recovered from a man aged 45 to 65 in good health and CMV-seronegative. The CDR3 reads CASSFEFGQGTSGTQYF. DNA for the CDR3: TGTGCCAGCAGTTTTGAGTTTGGGCAGGGGACTAGCGGTACGCAGTATTTT.